The present entry profiles one TCR beta chain with its context. The data derive from a study of blood T cell repertoires in COVID-19. Study-level background: Italy, Spain and the United States were the sources of the convalescent and acute COVID-19 samples. Sources were T cells, B-cell-depleted T cells, or PBMCs; the material itself was cDNA or gDNA.

Looked up from germline, CDR1 is LNHDA and CDR2 is SQIVND (reference sequence). The CDR3 runs 14 residues. Trimming at V came to 10 bases and at J to 3 bases, leaving 5 bases not matched to a gene. Seattle participants joined during active infection and were tracked over time. Data came from immunoSEQ multiplex PCR; TCRdb stores just in-frame clones and leaves some out. Here the sample spans about 300,000 clones, approximately 84% being singletons. The sample consisted of peripheral blood. The clonotype comes from a human donor with COVID-19, enrolled during active disease. The donor label of this sample is uncertain. The chain has TRBV19 and TRBJ2-4, with TRBD1 identical over 11 bases. CDR3 sequence: CATLGTGGKNIQYF. The DNA for the CDR3 is TGTGCCACCCTAGGGACAGGGGGCAAAAACATTCAGTACTTC.